Listed below are T cell receptor beta chains from one sample, sequenced in a study of T cells in Graves' hyperthyroidism and ophthalmopathy. TCRdb reprocessed the multiplex PCR reads via MiXCR and lists one record per CDR3 protein. The sample lists about 350,000 distinct CDR3 sequences, 15% to 20% occurring once. The sequenced material came from blood. The receptors originated from a woman between 40 and 55 years old with Graves' ophthalmopathy. The CDR3 runs from the conserved cysteine through the conserved F or W. D genes are given only for firm matches. Clone size is shown for a subset of rows, as once, few, many or a class of expanded clone.

size	V	J	D	CDR3	DNA
few	TRBV30	TRBJ1-5	TRBD1	CAWRDRDNQPQHF	TGTGCCTGGAGGGACAGGGACAATCAGCCCCAGCATTTT
many	TRBV28	TRBJ1-1	TRBD1	CASSLWGTANTEAFF	TGTGCCAGCAGTTTATGGGGGACAGCGAACACTGAAGCTTTCTTT
few	TRBV25-1	TRBJ2-5	TRBD2	CASARGGLAGIQETQYF	TGTGCCAGCGCAAGAGGGGGACTAGCGGGGATCCAAGAGACCCAGTACTTC
.	TRBV2	TRBJ2-2	.	CASSVLANTGELFF	TGTGCCAGCAGTGTTCTAGCGAACACCGGGGAGCTGTTTTTT
many	TRBV11-2	TRBJ1-5	.	CASSLVLGDGNQPQHF	TGTGCCAGCAGCTTAGTATTAGGGGATGGCAATCAGCCCCAGCATTTT
many	TRBV12-3/TRBV12-4	TRBJ1-1	TRBD1	CASRPGGTEAFF	TGTGCCAGCAGGCCAGGGGGAACTGAAGCTTTCTTT
.	TRBV6-2/TRBV6-3	TRBJ2-7	.	CASNKWGSSYEQYF	TGTGCCAGCAATAAATGGGGAAGCTCCTACGAGCAGTACTTC
many	TRBV7-2	TRBJ1-5	.	CASTVGSNQPQHF	TGTGCCAGCACCGTCGGGAGCAATCAGCCCCAGCATTTT
many	TRBV5-1	TRBJ2-7	.	CASSLGSSLIYEQYF	TGCGCCAGCAGCTTGGGGTCTAGCTTGATCTACGAGCAGTACTTC
many	TRBV15	TRBJ1-5	.	CATSRVGAVQDSNQPQHF	TGTGCCACCAGCAGAGTGGGGGCAGTACAAGATAGCAATCAGCCCCAGCATTTT
many	TRBV4-1	TRBJ2-7	.	CASSQDGPVSYEQYF	TGCGCCAGCAGCCAAGATGGGCCCGTATCCTACGAGCAGTACTTC
.	TRBV6-5	TRBJ1-2	TRBD1	CASSSRGQGGYGYTF	TGTGCCAGCAGTTCCCGGGGGCAGGGGGGCTATGGCTACACCTTC
many	TRBV3-1	TRBJ1-1	.	CASRAGHGNTEAFF	TGTGCCAGCAGGGCGGGGCACGGGAACACTGAAGCTTTCTTT
many	TRBV5-1	TRBJ2-2	TRBD2	CASSLTRGRAVTGELFF	TGCGCCAGCAGCTTGACCCGCGGGAGGGCCGTAACCGGGGAGCTGTTTTTT
many	TRBV9	TRBJ2-5	TRBD2	CASSVGLAGVETQYF	TGTGCCAGCAGCGTAGGACTAGCGGGAGTGGAGACCCAGTACTTC